Shown below are 27 T cell receptor beta chains from a single sample sequenced in a study of PD-1 blockade in mismatch repair-deficient tumors. Sequencing used immunoSEQ multiplex PCR; TCRdb keeps in-frame clones, though not all of them. This sample has approximately 110,000 clones, with 60% to 85% found just once. The sequencing here drew on peripheral blood, taken about 60 weeks after starting pembrolizumab. These receptor sequences come from an adult with mismatch repair-deficient cancer.

The rearrangement joins TRBV30 to TRBJ1-5; D is perhaps TRBD1 (5 bases). V lost 0 bases, J lost 6 bases, and 12 bases lay in between. The germline V gene encodes CDR1 GTSNPN and CDR2 SVGIG (reference sequence). This CDR3 region has 14 residues. CDR3: CAWSVRGGGQPQHF. DNA for the CDR3: TGTGCCTGGAGTGTACGGGGGGGAGGTCAGCCCCAGCATTTT.

The chain combines TRBV9 with TRBJ2-1; either TRBD1 or TRBD2 may supply D (5 bases each). Per the germline V gene, CDR1 is SGDLS and CDR2 is YYNGEE. The germline V and J ends were trimmed by 3 bases and 2 bases, with 12 bases remaining between them. This CDR3 spans 15 amino acids. CDR3 in DNA: TGTGCCAGCAGCGAGAGGGGAATGCCCTACAATGAGCAGTTCTTC. Its protein is CASSERGMPYNEQFF.

The CDR3 region is CASTDRGRNTEAFF. CDR3 nucleotide sequence: TGTGCCAGCACGGACCGGGGGAGAAACACTGAAGCTTTCTTT. V usage is TRBV6-5 and J usage is TRBJ1-1, with D possibly matching TRBD1 (5 bases). Germline lookup yields CDR1 MNHEY and CDR2 SVGAGI. Trimming pared 7 bases from V and 2 bases from J, leaving 14 bases between. The CDR3 has 14 amino acids.

This clone was picked up one time. The CDR3 nucleotides are TGTGCCAGCAGTTTGCGGTCGGCCCAGCCTTTGGAGCAGTACTTC. Translation gives CASSLRSAQPLEQYF. The chain has TRBV6-5 and TRBJ2-7, with D unclear. The CDR3 loop spans 15 amino acids. V lost 4 bases, J lost 7 bases, and 20 bases lay in between. Germline V gene sequence: CDR1 MNHEY, CDR2 SVGAGI.

This clone was recorded a few times. This chain uses TRBV10-3 with TRBJ2-1; TRBD2 matches at 8 bases. With 2 bases clipped from V and 4 bases from J, the junction kept 4 bases outside the gene matches. Germline V gene sequence: CDR1 ENHRY, CDR2 SYGVKD. The CDR3 extends over 15 amino acids. The CDR3 spells CAISELVAGYNEQFF. DNA of the CDR3: TGTGCCATCAGTGAGCTGGTAGCGGGATACAATGAGCAGTTCTTC.

The chain uses TRBV20-1 and TRBJ2-1; D gene unclear. The CDR3 contains 11 residues. The V gene's germline CDR1 is DFQATT and CDR2 SNEGSKA (reference sequence). V lost 5 bases, J lost 3 bases, and 5 bases lay in between. CDR3 residues: CSAPVYNEQFF. For the CDR3, the DNA is TGCAGTGCTCCAGTCTACAATGAGCAGTTCTTC.

The J gene is TRBJ2-7, the V gene TRBV5-4, with D unclear. The CDR3 is 14 residues long. Trimming left V 0 bases short and J 0 bases short, with 7 bases between. Per germline, CDR1 SGHNT and CDR2 YYREEE (reference sequence). The CDR3 loop reads CASSLGPASYEQYF. The CDR3 DNA is TGTGCCAGCAGCTTGGGGCCAGCCTCCTACGAGCAGTACTTC. Drawing the rest from reference TRBV5-4 and TRBJ2-7, the complete variable domain is ETGVTQSPTHLIKTRGQQVTLRCSSQSGHNTVSWYQQALGQGPQFIFQYYREEENGRGNFPPRFSGLQFPNYSSELNVNALELDDSALYLCASSLGPASYEQYFGPGTRLTVT.

The CDR3 DNA sequence: TGTGCCAGCTCACCACCTTGGGACAGGGGCCAGCCCCAGCATTTT. It is translated as CASSPPWDRGQPQHF. The V gene is TRBV18, the J gene TRBJ1-5, with 10 bases identical to TRBD1. The CDR3 length is 15 residues. CDR1 and CDR2 (germline): KGHSH, LQKENI. Losses at the gene ends were 0 bases for V and 7 bases for J; bases not matched to a gene: 3.

The chain links TRBV25-1 to TRBJ2-1; 9 nucleotides agree with TRBD2. CDR3 length: 17 residues. Germline trimming cut 5 bases from V and 9 bases from J; bases unmatched to any gene: 17. Germline CDR1 reads MGHDK; CDR2 reads SYGVNS. This chain's CDR3 is CASSLGSGSYSYFEQFF. CDR3 DNA sequence: TGTGCCAGCAGTCTAGGTAGCGGGAGTTATTCCTACTTTGAGCAGTTCTTC.

J is TRBJ1-3 and V is TRBV9; 9 bases are shared with TRBD1. Germline loops: CDR1 SGDLS, CDR2 YYNGEE. Losses at the gene ends were 4 bases for V and 2 bases for J; bases not matched to a gene: 10. CDR3 size: 17 residues. The CDR3 is CASSTRTGASAGNTIYF. The CDR3 DNA reads TGTGCCAGCAGCACTCGGACAGGGGCGTCCGCTGGAAACACCATATATTTT.

The chain carries TRBV27 and TRBJ1-1; TRBD1 is a possible D gene (6 bases). Germline V gene data show CDR1 as MNHEY and CDR2 as SMNVEV (reference sequence). This CDR3 has 14 residues. V was clipped by 6 bases and J by 3 bases, with 14 bases between them. The CDR3 nucleotides read TGTGCCAGCAGCCGGGGGGGGGCTGACACTGAAGCTTTCTTT. This sequence encodes CASSRGGADTEAFF.

This clone was picked up a small number of times. The chain recombines TRBV5-5 with TRBJ2-7; 10 bases are a match to TRBD1. Germline loops: CDR1 SGHKS, CDR2 YYEKEE (reference sequence). The J segment lost 4 bases and the V segment lost 5 bases, leaving 3 bases of the junction unmatched. This CDR3 spans 13 amino acids. The CDR3 is CASRTGGAYEQYF. The CDR3 coding sequence is TGTGCCAGCAGGACAGGGGGCGCGTACGAGCAGTACTTC.

This clone was seen only a few times. The V call is TRBV4-2, the J call TRBJ2-1; 9 bases are shared with TRBD2. The V gene end was trimmed by 7 bases and the J gene end by 7 bases; junction bases not matched to a gene: 11. This CDR3 is built from 15 residues. Germline V gene lookup returns CDR1 LGHNA and CDR2 YNFKEQ. The CDR3 sequence: CASTQGLAGLNEQFF. The CDR3 coding sequence is TGTGCCAGCACCCAGGGTCTAGCGGGACTGAATGAGCAGTTCTTC.

V usage is TRBV7-9 and J usage is TRBJ2-1; tentative D call: TRBD1 (6 bases). The CDR3 consists of 13 residues. Germline lookup yields CDR1 SEHNR and CDR2 FQNEAQ (reference sequence). V lost 8 bases and J lost 6, with 14 bases in between. CDR3 coding DNA: TGTGCCAGCGGGGAGAGGGGGTCCAATGAGCAGTTCTTC. Its translation: CASGERGSNEQFF.

The chain has TRBV10-3 and TRBJ1-5, with 7 bases lining up with TRBD1. Germline V gene data show CDR1 as ENHRY and CDR2 as SYGVKD. CDR3 length: 14 residues. The J segment lost 6 bases and the V segment lost 7 bases, leaving 9 bases of the junction unmatched. Written as DNA, the CDR3 is TGTGCCATCAAAGGACAGGCGGGGGCTCAGCCCCAGCATTTT. Its translation is CAIKGQAGAQPQHF.

The CDR3: CASSLGDTYEQYF. DNA of the CDR3: TGTGCCAGCAGCTTAGGTGACACCTACGAGCAGTACTTC. This chain joins TRBV7-2 and TRBJ2-7; D remains ambiguous. V was cut by 1 base and J by 2 bases, with 6 bases left in between. The CDR3 length is 13 residues. In germline, CDR1 is SGHTA, CDR2 FQGNSA.

In its sample, this clone was seen a few times. The chain joins TRBV30 to TRBJ1-5; D remains unclear. CDR1 GTSNPN and CDR2 SVGIG come from the germline V gene (reference sequence). There are 13 residues in the CDR3. V was clipped by 3 bases and J by 2 bases, with 8 bases between them. The CDR3 region is CAWRGLGNQPQHF. Here the CDR3 DNA reads TGTGCCTGGAGGGGGTTGGGCAATCAGCCCCAGCATTTT.

The V gene is TRBV4-1, the J gene TRBJ2-1, with 10 bases matching TRBD1. The ends lost 7 bases at V and 7 bases at J; junction bases unmatched: 7. Germline CDR1 MGHRA, CDR2 YSYEKL. The CDR3 consists of 14 residues. The CDR3: CASTPGQGMNEQFF. CDR3 nucleotide sequence: TGCGCCAGCACCCCGGGACAGGGGATGAATGAGCAGTTCTTC.

This clone appeared once. This rearrangement joins TRBV2 to TRBJ1-5, with unresolved D. The germline V gene encodes CDR1 SNHLY and CDR2 FYNNEI. This CDR3 is 13 amino acids long. Trimming pared 8 bases from V and 6 bases from J, leaving 14 bases between. The CDR3 region is CASRRTPGQPQHF. The CDR3 coding sequence is TGTGCCAGCCGCCGGACCCCGGGTCAGCCCCAGCATTTT.

V usage is TRBV10-3 and J usage is TRBJ2-1, with TRBD1 identical over 8 bases. This CDR3 spans 16 amino acids. The V gene end was trimmed by 0 bases and the J gene end by 8 bases; junction bases not matched to a gene: 9. Germline lookup yields CDR1 ENHRY and CDR2 SYGVKD. CDR3 sequence reads: CAISESTQGARDEQFF. CDR3 DNA sequence: TGTGCCATCAGTGAGTCGACCCAGGGGGCCCGTGATGAGCAGTTCTTC.

The chain has TRBV29-1 and TRBJ2-5; 12 positions match TRBD2. CDR3 length equals 15 residues. Unmatched junction bases numbered 7, after V lost 4 bases and J lost 4 bases. Germline loops: CDR1 SQVTM, CDR2 ANQGSEA. CDR3 protein: CSVGSSGRAGETQYF. In nucleotides, the CDR3 is TGCAGCGTTGGCTCTAGCGGGAGGGCCGGAGAGACCCAGTACTTC.

The chain uses TRBV2 and TRBJ2-7; possible D gene TRBD1, 6 bases. V was clipped by 7 bases and J by 3 bases, with 28 bases between them. Germline-derived CDR1 and CDR2 are SNHLY and FYNNEI. This CDR3 is 18 amino acids long. This CDR3 reads CASTPKQGGTAFSYEQYF. The CDR3 nucleotides read TGTGCCAGCACGCCTAAACAAGGGGGAACAGCCTTTAGCTACGAGCAGTACTTC.

This clone was seen at least ten times. Other DNA sequences in this sample translate to the same CDR3. J is TRBJ2-3 and V is TRBV5-1; 13 bases match TRBD2. V trimming: 0 bases; J trimming: 5 bases; junction bases outside the gene matches: 0. The CDR3 spans 15 residues. CDR1 is SGHRS, CDR2 YFSETQ, per germline. CDR3 DNA: TGCGCCAGCAGCTTGGGACTAGCGGGAGGAGATACGCAGTATTTT. It yields the protein CASSLGLAGGDTQYF.

The J gene is TRBJ2-3, the V gene TRBV18, with D uncertain. The CDR3 spans 12 residues. Germline CDR1 and CDR2: KGHSH and LQKENI. Between the trimmed V and J ends, which lost 3 bases and 2 bases, there was a span of 3 bases. CDR3 protein: CASSPNTDTQYF. The CDR3 nucleotides read TGTGCCAGCTCACCTAACACAGATACGCAGTATTTT.

This chain connects TRBV7-9 to TRBJ2-6, with D possibly being TRBD1 (5 bases). CDR1 is SEHNR, CDR2 FQNEAQ, per germline (reference sequence). Trimming left V 5 bases short and J 0 bases short, with 11 bases between. This CDR3 has 16 amino acids. The CDR3 bases are TGTGCCAGCAGCGACCTAAGGGGCTCTGGGGCCAACGTCCTGACTTTC. Its translation is CASSDLRGSGANVLTF.

V is TRBV27 and J is TRBJ2-5, with TRBD2 matching 9 bases. CDR1 and CDR2 (germline): MNHEY, SMNVEV (reference sequence). The junction had 5 bases not matched to a gene; V was cut back by 3 bases and J by 6 bases. The CDR3 length is 14 residues. The CDR3 region is CASSLGAGGKTQYF. CDR3 bases: TGTGCCAGCAGTTTGGGAGCGGGAGGAAAGACCCAGTACTTC.

This chain uses TRBV6-1 with TRBJ2-1; 9 positions agree with TRBD2. V gave up 7 bases and J gave up 5 bases; unmatched junction bases: 9. The CDR3 totals 15 residues. The germline V gene encodes CDR1 MNHNS and CDR2 SASEGT. The CDR3 loop is CASTHSGGLNNEQFF. The CDR3 DNA reads TGTGCCAGCACTCATAGCGGGGGATTAAACAATGAGCAGTTCTTC.